This T cell receptor (beta chain) was captured in a study of blood T cell repertoires in COVID-19. Before being deemed recovered, Cohort 3 donors had two negative PCRs, clearance, or symptom resolution. Repertoires were generated with immunoSEQ multiplex PCR, while TCRdb's copy carries only in-frame clones and drops some. The repertoire holds about 330,000 clones, with 85% to 90% as singletons. This TCR was recovered from a woman under 30 who had recovered from COVID-19. Sequences were obtained from PBMCs or T cells enriched from blood (not recorded which).

CDR3 loop: CASSATQGPYEQYF. Here the CDR3 DNA reads TGTGCCAGCAGCGCCACACAGGGGCCCTACGAGCAGTACTTC. The chain links TRBV11-2 to TRBJ2-7; 7 bases map to TRBD1. Per the germline V gene, CDR1 is SGHAT and CDR2 is FQNNGV. V was pared by 5 bases and J by 2 bases, with 6 bases of the junction left unmatched. CDR3 size: 14 residues.